The source of this T cell receptor beta chain is a study of blood T cell repertoires in COVID-19 (dated by TCRdb to about 2020). A note on the overall study: The collaborator samples originated in the United States, Italy and Spain and spanned the acute and convalescent phases of COVID-19. The dataset comprised deeply sampled blood TCRbeta repertoires from subjects exposed to, actively infected with, or recovered from COVID-19. Nearly every sample came with metadata listing a de-identified subject ID, COVID-19 status, age in years and sex. The repertoires were made available in a free public database intended to serve as a resource for research on the immune response to SARS-CoV-2. The material from the prospective study consisted of cDNA or gDNA derived from T cells, B-cell-depleted T cells, or PBMCs. The samples were drawn from the first 160 participants of the ongoing ImmuneRACE study and from over 950 subjects provided by 6 global collaborators. Where available, HLA class I and class II types were obtained from metadata supplied by the sample provider rather than from assay-based typing. What the research found in general, with its limitations: Clinical and demographic metadata were provided uncurated, with the amount varying by source and participant.

A word on this clone: Its binding antigen is unknown. No much larger clone exists at a distance of one base, and base qualities are not known.

The immunoSEQ Assay, a bias-controlled multiplex PCR, was used to amplify TCRbeta CDR3 regions from genomic DNA. On the study's bioinformatics: The number of nucleated cells in each sample was estimated by amplification of reference gene primers within the assay. To quantify the absolute abundance of each unique TCRbeta CDR3 rearrangement, sequence reads were collapsed and filtered. Productive Simpson clonality was computed per sample as the square root of Simpson's diversity index over productive rearrangements. The table comes from immuneACCESS by way of TCRdb, which keeps in-frame sequences with V and J called. Part of the clones is missing from these tables; in studies checked, under half for an unresolved V gene and the rest for unknown reasons. V and J calls plus clone size are reproduced from that table; the DNA served to infer D and trimming. In this sample the table shows 150,000 to 180,000 clones, about four fifths of which occur a single time. The ten top clones hold approximately 30% of the sample.

The collaborating institutions used their own protocols to collect whole blood in K2EDTA tubes. For TCRbeta analysis, collaborator samples were shipped as frozen whole blood, as isolated PBMCs, or as DNA extracted from either sample type. The junction shows trimming of 0 bases on V and 7 bases on J, plus 4 bases between the germline ends. From a lookup of the germline V gene, CDR1 and CDR2 are MNHEY and SVGAGI. Reading from cysteine to phenylalanine, the CDR3 counts 11 amino acids. CDR3 DNA only is kept here, 33 bases in frame from base 1. This receptor was taken from a woman aged 55-70 years with acute or convalescent COVID-19. The sample was peripheral blood. Recombination connected TRBV6-5 to TRBJ2-7, with the D gene uncertain. The DNA sequence is TGTGCCAGCAGTTACTCCCGGGAGCAGTACTTC. Its amino acids are CASSYSREQYF.